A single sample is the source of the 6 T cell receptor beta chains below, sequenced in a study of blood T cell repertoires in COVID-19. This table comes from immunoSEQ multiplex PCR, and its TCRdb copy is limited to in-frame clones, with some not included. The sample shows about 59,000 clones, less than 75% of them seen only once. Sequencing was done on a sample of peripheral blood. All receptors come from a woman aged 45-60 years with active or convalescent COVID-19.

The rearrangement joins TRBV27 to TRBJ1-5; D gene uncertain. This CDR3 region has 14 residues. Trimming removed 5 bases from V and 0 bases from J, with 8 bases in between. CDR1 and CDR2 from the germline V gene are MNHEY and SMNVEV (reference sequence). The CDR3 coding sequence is TGTGCCAGCAGTGCGAGTTATAGCAATCAGCCCCAGCATTTT. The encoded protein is CASSASYSNQPQHF.

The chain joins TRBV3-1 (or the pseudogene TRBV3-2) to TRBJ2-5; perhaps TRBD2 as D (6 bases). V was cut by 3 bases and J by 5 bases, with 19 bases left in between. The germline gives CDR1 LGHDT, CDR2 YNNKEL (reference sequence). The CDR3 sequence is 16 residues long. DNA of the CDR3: TGTGCCAGCAGCCAGGGCCCGGGACTCGGAGAGGAGACCCAGTACTTC. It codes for CASSQGPGLGEETQYF.

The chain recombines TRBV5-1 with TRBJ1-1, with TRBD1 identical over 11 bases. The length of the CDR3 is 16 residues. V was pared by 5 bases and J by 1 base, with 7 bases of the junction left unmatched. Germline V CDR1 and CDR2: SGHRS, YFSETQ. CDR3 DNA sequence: TGCGCCAGCAGACCCGGACAGGGGGCTCCGAACACTGAAGCTTTCTTT. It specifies CASRPGQGAPNTEAFF.

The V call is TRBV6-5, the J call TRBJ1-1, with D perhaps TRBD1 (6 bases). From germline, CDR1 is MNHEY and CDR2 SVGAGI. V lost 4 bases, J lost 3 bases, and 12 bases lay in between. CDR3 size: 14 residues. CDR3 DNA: TGTGCCAGCAGTTCACAGGGTAGGGACACTGAAGCTTTCTTT. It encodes CASSSQGRDTEAFF.

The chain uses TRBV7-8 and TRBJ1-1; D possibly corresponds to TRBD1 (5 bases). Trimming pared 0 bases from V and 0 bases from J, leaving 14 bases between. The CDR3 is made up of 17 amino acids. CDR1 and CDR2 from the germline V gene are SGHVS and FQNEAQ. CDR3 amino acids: CASSLAFRARMNTEAFF. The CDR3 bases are TGTGCCAGCAGCTTAGCGTTCAGGGCGCGGATGAACACTGAAGCTTTCTTT.

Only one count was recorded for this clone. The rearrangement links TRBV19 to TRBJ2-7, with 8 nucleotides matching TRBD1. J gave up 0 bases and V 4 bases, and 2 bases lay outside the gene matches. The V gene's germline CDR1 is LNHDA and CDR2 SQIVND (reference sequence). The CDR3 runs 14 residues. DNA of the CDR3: TGTGCCAGTAGTAGAGACAGGGGCTCCTACGAGCAGTACTTC. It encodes CASSRDRGSYEQYF. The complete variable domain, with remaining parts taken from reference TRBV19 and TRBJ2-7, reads DGGITQSPKYLFRKEGQNVTLSCEQNLNHDAMYWYRQDPGQGLRLIYYSQIVNDFQKGDIAEGYSVSREKKESFPLTVTSAQKNPTAFYLCASSRDRGSYEQYFGPGTRLTVT.